This T cell receptor (beta chain) derives from a study of cytomegalovirus exposure and HLA in healthy donors. At the level of the study: An early data release held 79 million or so unique TCRs from HLA-typed donors.

Regarding this clone: Antigen specificity is unknown.

13 Jbeta primers and 60 Vbeta primers were used for the PCR. Sequenced by immunoSEQ multiplex PCR; TCRdb stores in-frame clones only, minus some. The sample yields about 150,000 clones, 80% seen once. Study-wide results and caveats: It was only CMV serostatus that was available as immune exposure information. Listed as cytomegalovirus-associated were over 150 TCR beta chains.

The germline CDR1 and CDR2 sequences are GTSNPN and SVGIG (reference sequence). With V trimmed by 0 bases and J by 5 bases, 4 bases remained unmatched. The CDR3 spans 15 residues. The chain employs TRBV30 and TRBJ2-7, with 13 bases identical to TRBD2. Sequenced material: PBMCs. The source is a woman aged 40 to 50 in good health and CMV-seropositive. The CDR3 sequence is CAWSVGLAGEDEQYF. The CDR3 DNA reads TGTGCCTGGAGTGTAGGACTAGCGGGAGAGGACGAGCAGTACTTC.